The rows below give T cell receptor beta chains drawn from one sample of a study of molecular identifiers for immune sequencing clone quantification. Via MiXCR, TCRdb re-called the PCR reads, giving one row per CDR3 protein. The sample holds about 630,000 distinct CDR3 sequences, about 25% seen once. Sequencing was performed on naive CD8+ T cells from blood, with Jurkat cell RNA spiked in. These receptors all stem from a human donor in good health. Some libraries in this study had Jurkat cell RNA spiked in. The CDR3 runs from the conserved cysteine through the conserved F or W. Each record gives: D gene, V gene, clone size, J gene, CDR3 DNA, CDR3 protein. A D gene is named only where the DNA matches it firmly. Not every row has a clone size; where given, it reads once, few, many or a size class.

.	TRBV7-9	few	TRBJ2-5	TGTGCCAGCAGCTTTGCCCCCGGGGCAGGCGAAGAGACCCAGTACTTC	CASSFAPGAGEETQYF
TRBD1	TRBV9	.	TRBJ1-1	TGTGCCAGCAGCGTAGGTAGGACAGGGGTGCATGAAGCTTTCTTT	CASSVGRTGVHEAFF
.	TRBV19	few	TRBJ1-5	TGTGCCAGTAGAGACAGTCTCAATCAGCCCCAGCATTTT	CASRDSLNQPQHF
.	TRBV27	many	TRBJ2-7	TGTGCCAGCAGTTATGGTCCGGGGTACGAGCAGTACTTC	CASSYGPGYEQYF
.	TRBV6-5	many	TRBJ2-3	TGTGCCAGCAGTTACGCCCCGGGACTGCACACAGATACGCAGTATTTT	CASSYAPGLHTDTQYF
.	TRBV12-3/TRBV12-4	few	TRBJ2-7	TGTGCCAGCAAAACAGGGTTTTCCTACGAGCAGTACTTC	CASKTGFSYEQYF
.	TRBV2	many	TRBJ2-3	TGTGCCGTAACCGACAGGTCGAGGACAGATACGCAGTATTTT	CAVTDRSRTDTQYF
.	TRBV19	.	TRBJ1-1	TGTGCCAGCCCTGGGCCCGACGGCAATGAAGCTTTCTTT	CASPGPDGNEAFF
.	TRBV2	.	TRBJ2-7	TGTGCCAGCAGTGACCCTAACAGGGCTCTCGAGCAGTACTTC	CASSDPNRALEQYF
TRBD2	TRBV11-2	few	TRBJ2-1	TGTGCCAGCAGCCGAAGAGGGACTAGCGGCAGCTCCTACAATGAGCAGTTCTTC	CASSRRGTSGSSYNEQFF
TRBD1	TRBV4-2	.	TRBJ1-2	TGTGCCAGCAGGCGGACAGGGGGGAACTATGGCTACACCTTC	CASRRTGGNYGYTF
.	TRBV7-9	.	TRBJ2-7	TGTGCCAGCGGCTTAGGAGGGTTCGGCTACGAGCAGTACTTC	CASGLGGFGYEQYF
.	TRBV4-3	many	TRBJ1-6	TGCGCCAGCAGCCAAGATCGGGCTATTAATTCACCCCTCCACTTT	CASSQDRAINSPLHF
.	TRBV5-6	few	TRBJ2-7	TGTGCCAGCAGCTCGCTAGCGACCTACGAGCAGTACTTC	CASSSLATYEQYF
TRBD1	TRBV12-3/TRBV12-4	many	TRBJ1-4	TGTGCCAGCAGCGGGACAGCAACTAATGAAAAACTGTTTTTT	CASSGTATNEKLFF
.	TRBV19	.	TRBJ2-7	TGTGCCAGTAGTGTAAACTACCCCCCCTACGAGCAGTACTTC	CASSVNYPPYEQYF
TRBD2	TRBV5-6	many	TRBJ2-7	TGTGCCAGCAGCTCGGGACTAACCAGATACGAGCAGTACTTC	CASSSGLTRYEQYF
.	TRBV9	few	TRBJ1-6	TGTGCCAGCAGCGTAGGGGACTATAATTCACCCCTCCACTTT	CASSVGDYNSPLHF
.	TRBV20-1	many	TRBJ1-3	TGCAGTGCGAAACTCCTGGACGGGAGCTCTGGAAACACCATATATTTT	CSAKLLDGSSGNTIYF
.	TRBV4-3	few	TRBJ2-5	TGCGCCAGCAGCCAAGATCGGGGAATGGAGACCCAGTACTTC	CASSQDRGMETQYF
.	TRBV7-9	many	TRBJ1-4	TGTGCCAGCAGCTCCACACGACAGGCCCTTTTAGAAAAACTGTTTTTT	CASSSTRQALLEKLFF
.	TRBV4-1	few	TRBJ2-1	TGCGCCAGCAGCCCAGGGGGGTACTCCTACAATGAGCAGTTCTTC	CASSPGGYSYNEQFF
.	TRBV13	.	TRBJ2-7	TGTGCCAGCAGCTCCGGACAGATCTACGGGCAGTACTTC	CASSSGQIYGQYF
TRBD1	TRBV12-3/TRBV12-4	once	TRBJ2-2	TGTGCCAGCGCAAAGACAGGGAGCGACACCGGGGAGCTGTTTTTT	CASAKTGSDTGELFF
.	TRBV28	.	TRBJ1-1	TGTGCCAGCAGTTTTTCTCTGACGACTGAAGCTTTCTTT	CASSFSLTTEAFF
.	TRBV4-3	many	TRBJ2-5	TGCGCCAGCAGCCAATACACGGTCGGGGAGACCCAGTACTTC	CASSQYTVGETQYF
TRBD1	TRBV4-1	many	TRBJ1-1	TGCGCCAGCAGCCATGGGACAGGGCAAGGGGAAGCTTTCTTT	CASSHGTGQGEAFF
TRBD1	TRBV6-6	.	TRBJ1-5	TGTGCCAGCAGTTACTCGTTTCCAGGGGGATTTGGCCAGCCCCAGCATTTT	CASSYSFPGGFGQPQHF
.	TRBV3-1	many	TRBJ2-7	TGTGCCAGCAGAGTTCCCGGGGGAGAGCAGTACTTC	CASRVPGGEQYF
.	TRBV4-3	.	TRBJ2-7	TGCGCCAGCAGCCAAGACGCAATCGGTGTAGCGGCGGGCGCGCAGTACTTC	CASSQDAIGVAAGAQYF
TRBD2	TRBV4-1	.	TRBJ2-5	TGCGCCAGCAGCCAAGAAGGCAGGGAGGGAGGGACCCAGTACTTC	CASSQEGREGGTQYF
.	TRBV4-3	many	TRBJ2-3	TGCGCCAGCAGCCAAGATAGAGTGACACCTTTGACCACAGATACGCAGTATTTT	CASSQDRVTPLTTDTQYF
.	TRBV7-9	.	TRBJ1-2	TGTGCCAGCAGCCTAGCAGGGAGTACCTTCTTTGGCTACACCTTC	CASSLAGSTFFGYTF
TRBD1	TRBV5-5	few	TRBJ2-2	TGTGCCAGCAGAAATGCTATAGCCGGGACAGACCCCGCGAGGACCGGGGAGCTGTTTTTT	CASRNAIAGTDPARTGELFF
.	TRBV6-2/TRBV6-3	.	TRBJ2-2	TGTGCCAGCAGTACCTCTCCTTCGGGAAACACCGGGGAGCTGTTTTTT	CASSTSPSGNTGELFF
TRBD1	TRBV11-2	few	TRBJ2-3	TGTGCCAGCAGCCTTGGACAGGGGGACACAGATACGCAGTATTTT	CASSLGQGDTDTQYF
TRBD2	TRBV18	few	TRBJ2-1	TGTGCCAGCTCACCACACGGGGGGACCCACGAGGCCAGGACGGATGAGCAGTTCTTC	CASSPHGGTHEARTDEQFF
.	TRBV29-1	many	TRBJ2-7	TGCAGCGTTGAATACGGCAAGTCCTACGAGCAGTACTTC	CSVEYGKSYEQYF
.	TRBV4-3	few	TRBJ2-1	TGCGCCAGCAGCCAAGACCTAGCCATTCCCATCAATGAGCAGTTCTTC	CASSQDLAIPINEQFF
.	TRBV9	many	TRBJ1-5	TGTGCCAGCAGCGCGGGGGGGGCGCGTCAGCCCCAGCATTTT	CASSAGGARQPQHF
TRBD1	TRBV27	.	TRBJ2-7	TGTGCCAGCAGTTTATGGGATGGGACAGGACGCGAGCAGTACTTC	CASSLWDGTGREQYF
TRBD2	TRBV30	.	TRBJ2-1	TGTGCCGGGAGACTAGCGGGACCCTACAATGAGCAGTTCTTC	CAGRLAGPYNEQFF
TRBD2	TRBV7-3	.	TRBJ2-3	TGTGCCAGCAGCTTGCCGGGACTAGCGGGAGGGGGTAGCACAGATACGCAGTATTTT	CASSLPGLAGGGSTDTQYF
.	TRBV6-1	once	TRBJ2-1	TGTGCCAGCAGTGGGGGTAGCAAGTTTAATGAGCAGTTCTTC	CASSGGSKFNEQFF
.	TRBV6-1	.	TRBJ2-4	TGTGCCTGCAGTGGGCTCCGGGGGTACTCATTCATTCAGTACTTC	CACSGLRGYSFIQYF
.	TRBV7-9	.	TRBJ1-4	TGTGCCAGCAGCTTAGATCGAAGCAGCTTTAATGAAAAACTGTTTTTT	CASSLDRSSFNEKLFF
.	TRBV27	.	TRBJ2-5	TGTGCCAGCAGTTATCTGTGTGAGGGCCTCCAGACCCAGTACTTC	CASSYLCEGLQTQYF
.	TRBV5-6	.	TRBJ2-5	TGTGCCAGCAGCTTGGAAATCAGGGGACAAGAGACCCAGTACTTC	CASSLEIRGQETQYF
TRBD2	TRBV9	.	TRBJ2-1	TGTGCCAGCAGTGGGATGGGGGCGGGAGGGAATGAGCAGTTCTTC	CASSGMGAGGNEQFF
TRBD2	TRBV4-3	.	TRBJ2-1	TGCGCCAGCAGCCAAGGGACTAGCGGCTTTTACAATGAGCAGTTCTTC	CASSQGTSGFYNEQFF
.	TRBV19	.	TRBJ1-2	TGTGCCAGTAGTATACCAGAGGGCTACACCTTC	CASSIPEGYTF
TRBD1	TRBV30	.	TRBJ2-7	TGTGCCTGGAGTACAGGGGGCTACTACGAGCAGTACTTC	CAWSTGGYYEQYF
.	TRBV7-9	.	TRBJ1-1	TGTGCCAGCAGCTTCACAGACAACACTGAAGCTTTCTTT	CASSFTDNTEAFF